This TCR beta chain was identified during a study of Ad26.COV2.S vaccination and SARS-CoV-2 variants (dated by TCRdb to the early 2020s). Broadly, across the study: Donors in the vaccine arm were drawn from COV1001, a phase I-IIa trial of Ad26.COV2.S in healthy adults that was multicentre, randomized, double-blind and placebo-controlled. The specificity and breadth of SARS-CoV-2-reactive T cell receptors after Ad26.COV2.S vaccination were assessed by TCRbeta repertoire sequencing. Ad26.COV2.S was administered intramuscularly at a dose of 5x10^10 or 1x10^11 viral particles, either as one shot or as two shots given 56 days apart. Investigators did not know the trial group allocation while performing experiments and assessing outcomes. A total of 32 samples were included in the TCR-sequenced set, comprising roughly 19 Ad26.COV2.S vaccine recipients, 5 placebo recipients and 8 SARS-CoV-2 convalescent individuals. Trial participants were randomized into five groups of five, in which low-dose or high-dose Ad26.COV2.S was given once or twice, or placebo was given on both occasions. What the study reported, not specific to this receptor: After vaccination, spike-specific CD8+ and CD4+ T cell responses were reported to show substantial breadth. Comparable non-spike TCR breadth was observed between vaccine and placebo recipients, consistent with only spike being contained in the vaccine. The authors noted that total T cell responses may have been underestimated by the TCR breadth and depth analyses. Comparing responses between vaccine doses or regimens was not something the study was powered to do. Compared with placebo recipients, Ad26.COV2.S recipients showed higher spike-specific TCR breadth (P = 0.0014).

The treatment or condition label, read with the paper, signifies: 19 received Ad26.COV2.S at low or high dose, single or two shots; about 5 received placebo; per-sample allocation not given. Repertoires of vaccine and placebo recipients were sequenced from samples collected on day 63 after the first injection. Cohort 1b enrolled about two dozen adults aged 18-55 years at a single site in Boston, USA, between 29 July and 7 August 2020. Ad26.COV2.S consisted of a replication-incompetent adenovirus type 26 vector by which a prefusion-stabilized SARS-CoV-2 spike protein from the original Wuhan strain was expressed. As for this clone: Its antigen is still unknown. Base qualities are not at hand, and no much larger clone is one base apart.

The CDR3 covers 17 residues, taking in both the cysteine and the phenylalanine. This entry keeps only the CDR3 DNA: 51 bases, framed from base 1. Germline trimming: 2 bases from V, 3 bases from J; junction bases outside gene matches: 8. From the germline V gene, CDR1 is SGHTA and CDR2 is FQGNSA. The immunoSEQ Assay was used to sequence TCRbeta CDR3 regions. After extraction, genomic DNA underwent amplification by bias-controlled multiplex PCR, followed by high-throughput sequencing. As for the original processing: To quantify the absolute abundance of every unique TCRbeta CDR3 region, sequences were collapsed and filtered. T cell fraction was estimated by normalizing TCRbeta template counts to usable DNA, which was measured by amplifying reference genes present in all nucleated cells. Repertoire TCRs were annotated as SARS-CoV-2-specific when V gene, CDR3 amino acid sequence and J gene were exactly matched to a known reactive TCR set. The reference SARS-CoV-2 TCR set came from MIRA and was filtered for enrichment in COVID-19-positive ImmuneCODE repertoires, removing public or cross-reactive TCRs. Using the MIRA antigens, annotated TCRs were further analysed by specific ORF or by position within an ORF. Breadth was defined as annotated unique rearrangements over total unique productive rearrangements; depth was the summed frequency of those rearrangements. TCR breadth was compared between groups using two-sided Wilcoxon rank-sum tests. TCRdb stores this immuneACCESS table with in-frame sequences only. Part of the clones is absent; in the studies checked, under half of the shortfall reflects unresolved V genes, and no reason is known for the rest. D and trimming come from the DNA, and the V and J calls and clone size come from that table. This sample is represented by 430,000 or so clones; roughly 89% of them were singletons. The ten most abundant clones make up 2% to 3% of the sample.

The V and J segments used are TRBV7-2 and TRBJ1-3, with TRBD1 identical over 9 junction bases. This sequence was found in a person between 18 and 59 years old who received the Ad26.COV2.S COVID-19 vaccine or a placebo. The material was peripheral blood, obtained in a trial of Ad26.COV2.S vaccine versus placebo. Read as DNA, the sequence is TGTGCCAGCAGCTTACGGGTTACGGGACAGGGTGGAAACACCATATATTTT. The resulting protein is CASSLRVTGQGGNTIYF.